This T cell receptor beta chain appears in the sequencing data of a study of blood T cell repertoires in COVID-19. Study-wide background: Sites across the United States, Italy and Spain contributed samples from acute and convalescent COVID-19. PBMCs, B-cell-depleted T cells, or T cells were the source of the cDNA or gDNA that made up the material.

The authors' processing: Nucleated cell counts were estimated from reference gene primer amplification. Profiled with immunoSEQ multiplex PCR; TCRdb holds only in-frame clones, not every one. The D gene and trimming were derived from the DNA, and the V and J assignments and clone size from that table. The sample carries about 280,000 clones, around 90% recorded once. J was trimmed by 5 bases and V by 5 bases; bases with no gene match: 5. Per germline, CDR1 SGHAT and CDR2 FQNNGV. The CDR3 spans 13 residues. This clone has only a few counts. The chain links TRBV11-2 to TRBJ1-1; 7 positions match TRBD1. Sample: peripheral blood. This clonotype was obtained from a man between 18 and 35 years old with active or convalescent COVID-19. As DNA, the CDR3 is TGTGCCAGCAGCCAAGACAGGGAAACTGAAGCTTTCTTT. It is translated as CASSQDRETEAFF. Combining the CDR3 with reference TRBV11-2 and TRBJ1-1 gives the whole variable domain EAGVAQSPRYKIIEKRQSVAFWCNPISGHATLYWYQQILGQGPKLLIQFQNNGVVDDSQLPKDRFSAERLKGVDSTLKIQPAKLEDSAVYLCASSQDRETEAFFGQGTRLTVV.